These T cell receptor beta chains were read from a single sample in a study of T cell responses to AZD1222 COVID-19 vaccine. The protocol was immunoSEQ multiplex PCR, while the TCRdb copy is restricted to in-frame clones and leaves out a portion. The sample records 65,000 to 85,000 clones, approximately 91% being singletons. The material sequenced was peripheral blood, taken on day 0 of AZD1222 vaccination. The source of these receptors is an adult in good health. CDR3s include the opening cysteine and the closing phenylalanine or tryptophan. A D gene is named only where the DNA matches it firmly. Where a row states a size, it is once, few, many or the class of an expanded clone; other rows omit it.

TGCGCCAGCAGCGGTGGGGGTACGGAGGGGAATCAGCCCCAGCATTTT | CASSGGGTEGNQPQHF | - | TRBJ1-5 | TRBV5-5 | -
TGTGCCAGCAGCTTAGCGTGGCAGTTCCCTAATGAAAAACTGTTTTTT | CASSLAWQFPNEKLFF | - | TRBJ1-4 | TRBV7-2 | -
TGTGCCCGCGCGGGGGCGGGGGGCAACAATGAGCAGTTCTTC | CARAGAGGNNEQFF | TRBD2 | TRBJ2-1 | TRBV28 | -
TGCAGTGCTAGGTTAGTTAGGGAAGCTTTCTTT | CSARLVREAFF | - | TRBJ1-1 | TRBV20-1 | -
TGCGCCAGCAAGACAGGGGCCGCAACTAATGAAAAACTGTTTTTT | CASKTGAATNEKLFF | TRBD1 | TRBJ1-4 | TRBV5-1 | -
TGTGCCACCGTCGGGGAGAACACAGATACGCAGTATTTT | CATVGENTDTQYF | - | TRBJ2-3 | TRBV19 | -
TGTGCCAGCAGCTTAGACCCGGGAGGACCGGGTGAGCAGTACTTC | CASSLDPGGPGEQYF | TRBD2 | TRBJ2-7 | TRBV7-2 | -
TGCGCCAGCAGTTTTAAGCTGTTACCCTACAATGAGCAGTTCTTC | CASSFKLLPYNEQFF | - | TRBJ2-1 | TRBV23-1 | -
TGCGCCAGCAGCTTGGGGTGGGGAGATCTGAACACTGAAGCTTTCTTT | CASSLGWGDLNTEAFF | - | TRBJ1-1 | TRBV5-1 | -
TGCAGTGCTAGTGGGGGTGGCAGGGTCTATGGCTACACCTTC | CSASGGGRVYGYTF | - | TRBJ1-2 | TRBV20-1 | -
TGTGCCAGTACCATGGGCCTCACAGCCGCGAGAAAGAAACTGTTTTTT | CASTMGLTAARKKLFF | - | TRBJ1-4 | TRBV19 | -
TGTGCCAGCAGCCAACTTTCAGGCGTGAACACTGAAGCTTTCTTT | CASSQLSGVNTEAFF | - | TRBJ1-1 | TRBV7-9 | -
TGCGCCAGCAGCTTGGGGGACAGGAACACTGAAGCTTTCTTT | CASSLGDRNTEAFF | TRBD1 | TRBJ1-1 | TRBV5-1 | -
TGTGCCAGCAGCCTTCAGGGGTGGGGCAATCAGCCCCAGCATTTT | CASSLQGWGNQPQHF | - | TRBJ1-5 | TRBV2 | -
TGTGCCACCAGCAGATCCGCGGCAGGGGAGCTGTTTTTT | CATSRSAAGELFF | - | TRBJ2-2 | TRBV15 | -
TGCACCAGCAGCCAAGATCGTCAGGAAAGGCACACCATATATTTT | CTSSQDRQERHTIYF | - | TRBJ1-3 | TRBV1 | -
TGTGCCACCCTGACAGGGGGGAACACTGAAGCTTTCTTT | CATLTGGNTEAFF | TRBD1 | TRBJ1-1 | TRBV7-9 | -
TGTGCCAGCAGCTCCCTCCGGACCCCGAGGGAGCAGTACTTC | CASSSLRTPREQYF | - | TRBJ2-7 | TRBV5-4 | -
TGTGCCAGCAGCTCCTTAAGACAGGGCCGCCGAAAAAAACTGTTTTTT | CASSSLRQGRRKKLFF | TRBD1 | TRBJ1-4 | TRBV11-2 | -
TGTGCCAGCAGTTCCCTCGGGACCCATAATTCACCCCTCCACTTT | CASSSLGTHNSPLHF | - | TRBJ1-6 | TRBV27 | -
TGTGCCAGCAGTTTAAGGACTGAAGCTTTCTTT | CASSLRTEAFF | - | TRBJ1-1 | TRBV28 | -
TGCGCCAGCAGCGGGCTAGGACCCGGGGAGACCCAGTACTTC | CASSGLGPGETQYF | - | TRBJ2-5 | TRBV5-1 | -
TGTGCCATCAGCCCGGACAGTGATCAGCCCCAGCATTTT | CAISPDSDQPQHF | - | TRBJ1-5 | TRBV10-3 | -
TGTGCCACCAGTGCACGGGGGGGCCTTGAGACCCAGTACTTC | CATSARGGLETQYF | TRBD2 | TRBJ2-5 | TRBV24-1 | few
TGTGCCAGCAGCCGACAGGGGGGTTCACCCCTCCACTTT | CASSRQGGSPLHF | TRBD1 | TRBJ1-6 | TRBV6-4 | -
TGTGCCAGCAGTCGGAGTACTTCGGGGGAGCAGTACTTC | CASSRSTSGEQYF | - | TRBJ2-7 | TRBV27 | -
TGTGCCATCAGTGAGTCGGGGAGGGGATCTGGCTACACCTTC | CAISESGRGSGYTF | - | TRBJ1-2 | TRBV10-3 | -
TGTGCCATAAGAAGGGGGGGAGGCTACACCTTC | CAIRRGGGYTF | - | TRBJ1-2 | TRBV5-4 | -
TGTGCCAGCAGCATTCGGGACAGGAACACTGAAGCTTTCTTT | CASSIRDRNTEAFF | TRBD1 | TRBJ1-1 | TRBV7-2 | -
TGTGCCAGCAGCATACGGACAGACTCTGAAGAACTGTTTTTT | CASSIRTDSEELFF | - | TRBJ1-4 | TRBV7-6 | few
TGCAGCGTTGAGGGCAGGGAAACTGAAGCTTTCTTT | CSVEGRETEAFF | - | TRBJ1-1 | TRBV29-1 | -
TGTGCCAGCAGCTTAGACCGGGGCTCCTACAATGAGCAGTTCTTC | CASSLDRGSYNEQFF | - | TRBJ2-1 | TRBV11-2 | -
TGTGCCAGCTCACCCGAGACAGCTAAAGAGACCCAGTACTTC | CASSPETAKETQYF | - | TRBJ2-5 | TRBV18 | -
TGTGCCAGCAGCGGTAACAATCAGCCCCAGCATTTT | CASSGNNQPQHF | - | TRBJ1-5 | TRBV12-3/TRBV12-4 | -
TGTGCCAGCAGCGGGGACCCTAATCAGCCCCAGCATTTT | CASSGDPNQPQHF | - | TRBJ1-5 | TRBV11-1 | -
TGTGCCAGCAGCCCTGGGGCCTACTACAATGAGCAGTTCTTC | CASSPGAYYNEQFF | - | TRBJ2-1 | TRBV27 | -
TGTGCCAGCAGTTACGACGGGGTAGGGTCACCCCTCCACTTT | CASSYDGVGSPLHF | - | TRBJ1-6 | TRBV6-5 | -
TGTGCCTCGCTGGACCGATTATACCCCAATAGCAATCAGCCCCAGCATTTT | CASLDRLYPNSNQPQHF | - | TRBJ1-5 | TRBV19 | -
TGTGCCAGCAGCCTACGGACAGGGAATGGAAACACCATATATTTT | CASSLRTGNGNTIYF | TRBD1 | TRBJ1-3 | TRBV11-2 | -
TGTGCCAGTAGTATTAGGTCGATGTGGCAGGAACCCAATTCACCCCTCCACTTT | CASSIRSMWQEPNSPLHF | - | TRBJ1-6 | TRBV19 | -
TGTGCCAGTAGTATATCGGGTGCGACAGGAAGGCAGCCCCAGCATTTT | CASSISGATGRQPQHF | - | TRBJ1-5 | TRBV19 | -
TGTGCCAGCAGCGTATCTCAGAGCAACTATGGCTACACCTTC | CASSVSQSNYGYTF | - | TRBJ1-2 | TRBV9 | once
TGTGCCAGCAGTGAAGGGACTAGCGGGAGGCCCTACAATGAGCAGTTCTTC | CASSEGTSGRPYNEQFF | TRBD2 | TRBJ2-1 | TRBV6-1 | -
TGTGCCAGCAGCCTCACAACAGGACTAGCGGGGGAGGGTGAGCAGTTCTTC | CASSLTTGLAGEGEQFF | TRBD2 | TRBJ2-1 | TRBV13 | few
TGTGCCAGCACCTTGTCGGTTGCTGGGGCCAACGTCCTGACTTTC | CASTLSVAGANVLTF | - | TRBJ2-6 | TRBV5-5 | -
TGTGCCACCGAAGGGGCCCACGATCAGCCCCAGCATTTT | CATEGAHDQPQHF | - | TRBJ1-5 | TRBV24-1 | -
TGTGCCAGCAGCGAGAATTCACCCCTCCACTTT | CASSENSPLHF | - | TRBJ1-6 | TRBV6-5 | -
TGTGCCAGCAGCCCGCACGGACTAGCGGGGGGATACAATGAGCAGTTCTTC | CASSPHGLAGGYNEQFF | TRBD2 | TRBJ2-1 | TRBV7-9 | -
TGTGCCAGCTCACCGGGCATCTCCGAGCAGTACTTC | CASSPGISEQYF | - | TRBJ2-7 | TRBV18 | few
TGTGCCAGCAGCCCCATCTCTGTGGGCAATGAGCAGTTCTTC | CASSPISVGNEQFF | - | TRBJ2-1 | TRBV13 | -
TGCGCCAGCAGCCACACCCGAGAGGACCCAGTCGGGGGTGAGACCCAGTACTTC | CASSHTREDPVGGETQYF | - | TRBJ2-5 | TRBV4-1 | -
TGTGCCAGCAGCTTCCCTCTGGAGAATGGCTACACCTTC | CASSFPLENGYTF | - | TRBJ1-2 | TRBV7-9 | -
TGTGCCAGCAGCTTGGGGACTAGCGGGAGAGGAAATGAGCAGTTCTTC | CASSLGTSGRGNEQFF | TRBD2 | TRBJ2-1 | TRBV11-3 | -
TGTGCCAGCAGTCCCGAGCGGCTCTCCTATAATTCACCCCTCCACTTT | CASSPERLSYNSPLHF | - | TRBJ1-6 | TRBV6-6 | -
TGTGCCAGCGGGATGCGGCTCGACAATGAGCAGTTCTTC | CASGMRLDNEQFF | - | TRBJ2-1 | TRBV12-3/TRBV12-4 | -
TGTGCCAGCAGTGTCGGGACTAGCGGGAGTCATGGCCTCAATGAGCAGTTCTTC | CASSVGTSGSHGLNEQFF | TRBD2 | TRBJ2-1 | TRBV2 | few
TGTGCCAGCAGCTTAGTCTCGGCAGCTCCCTATCGACTAGCGGGAGGGCCCAATGAGCAGTTCTTC | CASSLVSAAPYRLAGGPNEQFF | TRBD2 | TRBJ2-1 | TRBV7-6 | -
TGTGCCAGCAGTCTGAGAGGGGGGACAGGGGGCAATGAAGCTTTCTTT | CASSLRGGTGGNEAFF | TRBD1 | TRBJ1-1 | TRBV2 | once
TGCAGCGTTGCTAGCATTGCCCCCTTGGATACGCAGTATTTT | CSVASIAPLDTQYF | - | TRBJ2-3 | TRBV29-1 | once
TGTGCCAGCAGTACCGGACAGGGGAGCTATGGCTACACCTTC | CASSTGQGSYGYTF | TRBD1 | TRBJ1-2 | TRBV6-5 | -